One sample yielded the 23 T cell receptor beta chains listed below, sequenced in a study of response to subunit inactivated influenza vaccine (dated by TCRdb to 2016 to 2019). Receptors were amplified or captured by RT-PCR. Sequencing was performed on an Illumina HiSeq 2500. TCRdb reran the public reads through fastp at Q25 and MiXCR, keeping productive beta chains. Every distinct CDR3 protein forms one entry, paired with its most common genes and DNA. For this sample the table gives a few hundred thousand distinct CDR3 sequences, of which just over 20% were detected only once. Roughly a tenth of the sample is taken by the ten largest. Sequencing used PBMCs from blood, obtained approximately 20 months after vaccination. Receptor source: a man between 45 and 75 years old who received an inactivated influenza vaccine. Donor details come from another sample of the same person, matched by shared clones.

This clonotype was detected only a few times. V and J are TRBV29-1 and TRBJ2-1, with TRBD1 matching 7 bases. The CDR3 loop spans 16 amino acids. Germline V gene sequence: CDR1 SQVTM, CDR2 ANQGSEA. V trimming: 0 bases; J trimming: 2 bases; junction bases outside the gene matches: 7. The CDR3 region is CSVEDFEQGPYNEQFF. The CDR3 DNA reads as TGCAGCGTTGAAGATTTCGAACAGGGGCCCTACAATGAGCAGTTCTTC.

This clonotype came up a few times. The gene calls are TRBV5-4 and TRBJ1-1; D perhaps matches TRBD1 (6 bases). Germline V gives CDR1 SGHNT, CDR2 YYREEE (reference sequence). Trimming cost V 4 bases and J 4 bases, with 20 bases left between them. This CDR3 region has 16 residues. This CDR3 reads CASSEGGGTSGTEAFF. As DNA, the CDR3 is TGTGCCAGCAGCGAAGGGGGTGGGACATCGGGCACTGAAGCTTTCTTT.

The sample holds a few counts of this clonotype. CDR3 DNA sequence: TGTGCCAGTACTAGAGGGGGCCCTAATAATGAAAAACTGTTTTTT. This encodes CASTRGGPNNEKLFF. The V and J genes are TRBV2 and TRBJ1-4, with 7 bases that match TRBD1. The length of the CDR3 is 15 residues. After removal of 9 bases from V and 4 bases from J, the junction contained 11 bases not matched to a gene. Germline V CDR1 and CDR2: SNHLY, FYNNEI. Supplemented by reference TRBV2 and TRBJ1-4, the full variable domain reads EPEVTQTPSHQVTQMGQEVILRCVPISNHLYFYWYRQILGQKVEFLVSFYNNEISEKSEIFDDQFSVERPDGSNFTLKIRSTKLEDSAMYFCASTRGGPNNEKLFFGSGTQLSVL.

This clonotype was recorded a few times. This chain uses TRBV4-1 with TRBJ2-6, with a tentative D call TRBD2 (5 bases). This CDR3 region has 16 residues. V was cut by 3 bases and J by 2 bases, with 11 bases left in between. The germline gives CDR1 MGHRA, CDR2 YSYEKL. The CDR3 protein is CASSHPTRAGANVLTF. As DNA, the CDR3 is TGCGCCAGCAGCCATCCCACGAGGGCTGGGGCCAACGTCCTGACTTTC.

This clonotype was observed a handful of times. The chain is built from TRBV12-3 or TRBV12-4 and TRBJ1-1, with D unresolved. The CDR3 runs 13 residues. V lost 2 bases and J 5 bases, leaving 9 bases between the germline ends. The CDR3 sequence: CASSLRSGTEAFF. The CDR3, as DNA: TGTGCCAGCAGTTTAAGGTCCGGGACTGAAGCTTTCTTT.

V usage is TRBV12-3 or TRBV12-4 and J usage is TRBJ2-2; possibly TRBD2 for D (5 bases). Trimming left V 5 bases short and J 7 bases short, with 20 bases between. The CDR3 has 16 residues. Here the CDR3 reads CASSLIASGIGGELFF. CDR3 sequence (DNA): TGTGCCAGCAGTCTTATAGCCTCGGGGATTGGCGGGGAGCTGTTTTTT.

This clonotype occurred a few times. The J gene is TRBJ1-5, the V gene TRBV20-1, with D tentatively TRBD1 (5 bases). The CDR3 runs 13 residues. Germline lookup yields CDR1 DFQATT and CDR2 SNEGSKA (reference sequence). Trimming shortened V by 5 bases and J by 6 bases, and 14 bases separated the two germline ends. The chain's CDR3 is CSAFEGQGQPQHF. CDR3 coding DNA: TGCAGTGCTTTTGAGGGGCAGGGTCAGCCCCAGCATTTT.

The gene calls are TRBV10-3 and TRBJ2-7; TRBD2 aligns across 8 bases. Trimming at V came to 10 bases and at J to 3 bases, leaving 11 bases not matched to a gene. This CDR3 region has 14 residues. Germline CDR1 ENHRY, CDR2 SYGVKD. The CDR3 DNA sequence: TGTGCCACAAGGGATCAGGCGGGAGGCTACGAGCAGTACTTC. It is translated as CATRDQAGGYEQYF.

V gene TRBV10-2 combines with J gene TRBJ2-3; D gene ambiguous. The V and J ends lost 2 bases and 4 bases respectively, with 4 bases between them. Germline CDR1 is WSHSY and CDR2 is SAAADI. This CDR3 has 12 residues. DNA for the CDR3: TGCGCCAGCAGTGAGAGGTCAGATACGCAGTATTTT. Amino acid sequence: CASSERSDTQYF.

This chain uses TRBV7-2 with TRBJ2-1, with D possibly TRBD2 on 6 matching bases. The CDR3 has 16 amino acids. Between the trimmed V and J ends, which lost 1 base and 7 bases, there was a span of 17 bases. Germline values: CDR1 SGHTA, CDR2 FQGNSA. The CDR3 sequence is CASSLVWQGGGNEQFF. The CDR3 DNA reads TGTGCCAGCAGCTTAGTTTGGCAGGGAGGTGGTAATGAGCAGTTCTTC.

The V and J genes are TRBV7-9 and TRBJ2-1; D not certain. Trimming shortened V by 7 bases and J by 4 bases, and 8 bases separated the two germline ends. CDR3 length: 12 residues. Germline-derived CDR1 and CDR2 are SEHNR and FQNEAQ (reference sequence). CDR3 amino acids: CASNIGYNEQFF. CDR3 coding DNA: TGTGCCAGCAACATCGGGTACAATGAGCAGTTCTTC.

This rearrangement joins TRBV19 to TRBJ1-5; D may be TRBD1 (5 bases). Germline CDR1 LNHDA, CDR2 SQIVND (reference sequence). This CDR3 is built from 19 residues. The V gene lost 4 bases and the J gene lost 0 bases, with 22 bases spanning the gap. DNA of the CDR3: TGTGCCAGTAGTAGTTGGAGGGGCCGGGATGCTTATAGCAATCAGCCCCAGCATTTT. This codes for CASSSWRGRDAYSNQPQHF.

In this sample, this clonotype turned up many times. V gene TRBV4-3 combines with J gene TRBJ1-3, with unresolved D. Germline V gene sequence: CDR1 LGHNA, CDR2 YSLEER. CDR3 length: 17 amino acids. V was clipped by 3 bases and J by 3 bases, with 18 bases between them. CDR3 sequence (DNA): TGCGCCAGCAGCCAGTCCCTTGCGCGGAGAGGTGGAAACACCATATATTTT. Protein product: CASSQSLARRGGNTIYF.

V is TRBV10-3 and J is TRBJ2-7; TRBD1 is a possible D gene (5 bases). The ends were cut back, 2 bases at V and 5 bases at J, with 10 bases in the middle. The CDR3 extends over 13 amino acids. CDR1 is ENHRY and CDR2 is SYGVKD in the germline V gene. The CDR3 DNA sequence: TGTGCCATCAGTGAGGGTAGGGGTAACGAGCAGTACTTC. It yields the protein CAISEGRGNEQYF.

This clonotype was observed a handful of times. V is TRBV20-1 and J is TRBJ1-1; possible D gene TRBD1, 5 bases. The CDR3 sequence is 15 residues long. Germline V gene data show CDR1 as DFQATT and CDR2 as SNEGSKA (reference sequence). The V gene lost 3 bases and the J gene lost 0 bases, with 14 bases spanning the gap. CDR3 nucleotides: TGCAGTGCTAGCACAGGCCGGAGCATGAACACTGAAGCTTTCTTT. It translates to CSASTGRSMNTEAFF.

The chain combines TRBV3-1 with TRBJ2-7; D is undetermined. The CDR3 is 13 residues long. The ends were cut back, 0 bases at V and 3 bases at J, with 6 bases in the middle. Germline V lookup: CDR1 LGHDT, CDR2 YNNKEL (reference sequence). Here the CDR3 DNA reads TGTGCCAGCAGCCAAGATTATCGCTACGAGCAGTACTTC. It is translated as CASSQDYRYEQYF.

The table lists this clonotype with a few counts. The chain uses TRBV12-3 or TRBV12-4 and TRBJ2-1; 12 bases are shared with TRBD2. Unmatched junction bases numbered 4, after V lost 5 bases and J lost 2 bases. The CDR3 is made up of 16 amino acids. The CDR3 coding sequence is TGTGCCAGCAGTCCCCGGACTAGCGGGACCTACAATGAGCAGTTCTTC. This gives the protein CASSPRTSGTYNEQFF.

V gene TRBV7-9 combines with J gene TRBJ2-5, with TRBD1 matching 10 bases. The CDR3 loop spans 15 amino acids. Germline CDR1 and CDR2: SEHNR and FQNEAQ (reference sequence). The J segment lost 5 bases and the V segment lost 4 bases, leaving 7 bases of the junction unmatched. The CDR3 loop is CASSSGTGASETQYF. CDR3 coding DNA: TGTGCCAGCAGCTCCGGGACAGGGGCAAGCGAGACCCAGTACTTC.

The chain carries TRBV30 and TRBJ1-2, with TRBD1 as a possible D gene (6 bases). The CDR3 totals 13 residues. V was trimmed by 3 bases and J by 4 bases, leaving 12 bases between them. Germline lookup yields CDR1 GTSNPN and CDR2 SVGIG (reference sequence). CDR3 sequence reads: CAWSPGQTYGYTF. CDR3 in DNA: TGTGCCTGGAGCCCAGGACAGACCTATGGCTACACCTTC.

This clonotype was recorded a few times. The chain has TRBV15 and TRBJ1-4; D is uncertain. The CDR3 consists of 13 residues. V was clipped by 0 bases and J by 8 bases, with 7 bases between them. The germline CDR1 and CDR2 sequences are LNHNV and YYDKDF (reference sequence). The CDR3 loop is CATSRDNREKLFF. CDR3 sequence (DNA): TGTGCCACCAGCAGAGACAATCGAGAAAAACTGTTTTTT.

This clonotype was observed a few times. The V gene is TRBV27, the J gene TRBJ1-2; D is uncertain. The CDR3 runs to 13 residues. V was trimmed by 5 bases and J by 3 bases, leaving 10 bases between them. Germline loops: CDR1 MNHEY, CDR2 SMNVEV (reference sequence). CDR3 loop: CASSTLSDYGYTF. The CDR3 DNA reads TGTGCCAGCAGTACCCTCTCTGACTATGGCTACACCTTC.

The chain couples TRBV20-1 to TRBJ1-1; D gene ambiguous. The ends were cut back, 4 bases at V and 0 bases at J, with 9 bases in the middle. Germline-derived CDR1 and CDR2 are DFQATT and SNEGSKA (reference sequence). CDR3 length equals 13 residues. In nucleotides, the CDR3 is TGCAGTGCTAACAGCCTGATGAACACTGAAGCTTTCTTT. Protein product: CSANSLMNTEAFF.

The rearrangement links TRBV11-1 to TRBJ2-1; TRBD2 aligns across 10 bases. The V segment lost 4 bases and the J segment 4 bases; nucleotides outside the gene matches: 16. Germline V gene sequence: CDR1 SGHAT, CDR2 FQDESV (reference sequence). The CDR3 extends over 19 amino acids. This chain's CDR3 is CASSSPKEYSGGSYNEQFF. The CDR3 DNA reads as TGTGCCAGCAGCTCACCAAAAGAATATAGCGGGGGGTCTTACAATGAGCAGTTCTTC.